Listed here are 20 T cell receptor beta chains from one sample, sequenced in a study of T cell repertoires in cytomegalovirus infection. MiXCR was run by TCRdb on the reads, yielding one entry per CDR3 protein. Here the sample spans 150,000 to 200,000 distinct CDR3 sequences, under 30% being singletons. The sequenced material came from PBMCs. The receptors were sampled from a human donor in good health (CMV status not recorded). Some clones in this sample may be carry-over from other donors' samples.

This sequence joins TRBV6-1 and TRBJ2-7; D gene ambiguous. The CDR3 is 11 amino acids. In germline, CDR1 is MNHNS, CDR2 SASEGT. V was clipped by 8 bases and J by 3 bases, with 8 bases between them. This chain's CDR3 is CASGNSYEQYF. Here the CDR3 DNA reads TGTGCCAGCGGGAACAGCTACGAGCAGTACTTC.

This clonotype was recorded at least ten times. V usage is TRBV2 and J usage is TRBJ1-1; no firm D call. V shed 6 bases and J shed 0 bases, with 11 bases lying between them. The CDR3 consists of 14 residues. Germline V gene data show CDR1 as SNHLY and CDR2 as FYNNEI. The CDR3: CASSSWRMNTEAFF. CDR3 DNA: TGTGCCAGCAGCTCCTGGCGGATGAACACTGAAGCTTTCTTT.

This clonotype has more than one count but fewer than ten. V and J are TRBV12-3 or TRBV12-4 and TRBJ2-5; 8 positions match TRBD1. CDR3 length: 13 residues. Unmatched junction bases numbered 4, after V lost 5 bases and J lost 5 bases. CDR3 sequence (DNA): TGTGCCAGCAGTGGGACAGGTGGGGAGACCCAGTACTTC. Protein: CASSGTGGETQYF.

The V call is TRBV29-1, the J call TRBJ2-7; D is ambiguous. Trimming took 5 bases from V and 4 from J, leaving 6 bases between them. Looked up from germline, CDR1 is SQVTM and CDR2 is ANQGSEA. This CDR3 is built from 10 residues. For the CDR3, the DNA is TGCAGCGTTATGGGGTACGAGCAGTACTTC. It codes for CSVMGYEQYF.

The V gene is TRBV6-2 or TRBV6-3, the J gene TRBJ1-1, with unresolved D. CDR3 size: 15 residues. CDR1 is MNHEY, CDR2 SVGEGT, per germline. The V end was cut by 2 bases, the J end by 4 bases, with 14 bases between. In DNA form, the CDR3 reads TGTGCCAGCAGTTACACCGTCCCACGAGGCACTGAAGCTTTCTTT. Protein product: CASSYTVPRGTEAFF.

CDR3 loop: CASSQAPTGGYTF. CDR3 coding DNA: TGTGCCAGCAGCCAAGCCCCGACAGGGGGCTACACCTTC. This chain links TRBV3-1 with TRBJ1-2, with TRBD1 identical over 7 bases. The V and J ends lost 1 base and 8 bases, in that order; junction bases with no gene match: 4. CDR3 size: 13 residues. The germline gives CDR1 LGHDT, CDR2 YNNKEL (reference sequence).

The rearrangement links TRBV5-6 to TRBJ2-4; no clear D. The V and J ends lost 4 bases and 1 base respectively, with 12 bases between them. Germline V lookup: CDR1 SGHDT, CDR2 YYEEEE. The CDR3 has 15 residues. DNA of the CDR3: TGTGCCAGCAGCGTGCGGTCCGCGGCCAAAAACATTCAGTACTTC. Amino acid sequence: CASSVRSAAKNIQYF.

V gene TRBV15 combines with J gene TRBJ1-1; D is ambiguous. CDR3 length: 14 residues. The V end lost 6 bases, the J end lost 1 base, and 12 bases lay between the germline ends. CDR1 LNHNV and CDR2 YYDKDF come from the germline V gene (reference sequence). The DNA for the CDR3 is TGTGCCACCAGGGTCGGCGGGGAGAACACTGAAGCTTTCTTT. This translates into CATRVGGENTEAFF.

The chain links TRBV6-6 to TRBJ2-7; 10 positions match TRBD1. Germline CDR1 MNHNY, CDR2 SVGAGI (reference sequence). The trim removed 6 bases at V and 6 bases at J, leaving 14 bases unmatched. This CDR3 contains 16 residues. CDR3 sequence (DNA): TGTGCCAGCAGCCCTCGACAGGGGGCGAGGGGTTCCGAGCAGTACTTC. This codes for CASSPRQGARGSEQYF.

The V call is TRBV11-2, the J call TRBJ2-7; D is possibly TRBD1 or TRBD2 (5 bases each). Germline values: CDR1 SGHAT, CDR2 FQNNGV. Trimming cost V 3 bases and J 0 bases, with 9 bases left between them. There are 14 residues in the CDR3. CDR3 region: CASSFSGSSYEQYF. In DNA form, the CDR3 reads TGTGCCAGCAGCTTTTCAGGGAGCTCCTACGAGCAGTACTTC.

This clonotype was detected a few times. CDR3 DNA sequence: TGTGCCAGCAATTTACAGGGTTGGAACACTGAAGCTTTCTTT. This sequence encodes CASNLQGWNTEAFF. The chain carries TRBV2 and TRBJ1-1, with D possibly TRBD1 on 6 matching bases. Germline values: CDR1 SNHLY, CDR2 FYNNEI. This CDR3 comprises 14 residues. Trimming left V 7 bases short and J 1 base short, with 13 bases between.

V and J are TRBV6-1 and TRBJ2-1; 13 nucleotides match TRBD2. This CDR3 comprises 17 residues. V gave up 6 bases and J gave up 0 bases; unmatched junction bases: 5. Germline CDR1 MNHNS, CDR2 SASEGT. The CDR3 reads CASSLGTSGASYNEQFF. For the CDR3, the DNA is TGTGCCAGCAGCCTCGGGACTAGCGGGGCCTCCTACAATGAGCAGTTCTTC.

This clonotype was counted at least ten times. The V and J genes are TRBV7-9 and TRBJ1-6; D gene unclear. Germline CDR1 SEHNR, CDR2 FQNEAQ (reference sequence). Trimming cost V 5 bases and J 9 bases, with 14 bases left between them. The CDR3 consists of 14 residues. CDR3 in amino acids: CASSPSSDGSPLHF. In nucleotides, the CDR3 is TGTGCCAGCAGCCCATCCTCGGATGGTTCACCCCTCCACTTT.

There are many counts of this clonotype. The CDR3 reads CATTLDRIYNSPLHF. The CDR3 DNA reads TGTGCCACAACCCTCGACAGGATATATAATTCACCCCTCCACTTT. The V and J genes are TRBV7-2 and TRBJ1-6, with D possibly TRBD1 on 6 matching bases. The CDR3 spans 15 residues. V was shortened by 10 bases and J by 4 bases, with 17 bases between the two germline ends. CDR1 is SGHTA and CDR2 is FQGNSA in the germline V gene.

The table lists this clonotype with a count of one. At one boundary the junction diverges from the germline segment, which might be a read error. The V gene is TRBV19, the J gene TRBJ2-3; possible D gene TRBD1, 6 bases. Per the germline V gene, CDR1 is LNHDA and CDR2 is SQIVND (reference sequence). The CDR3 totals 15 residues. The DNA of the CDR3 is TGTGCCAGTAAGGGGACACCTCCTAGCACAGATACGCAGTGTTTT. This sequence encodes CASKGTPPSTDTQCF.

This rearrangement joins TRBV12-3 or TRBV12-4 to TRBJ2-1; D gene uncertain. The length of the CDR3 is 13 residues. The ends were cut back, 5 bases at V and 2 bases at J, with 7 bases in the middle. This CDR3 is CASSLRPYNEQFF. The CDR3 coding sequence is TGTGCCAGCAGTCTGCGGCCCTACAATGAGCAGTTCTTC.

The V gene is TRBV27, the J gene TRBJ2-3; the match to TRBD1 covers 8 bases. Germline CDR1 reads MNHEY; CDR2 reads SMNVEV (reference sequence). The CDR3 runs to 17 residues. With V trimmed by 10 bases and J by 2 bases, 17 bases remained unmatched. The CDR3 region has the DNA TGTGCCACCACCCGAATTACCGGGACAGGAATCACAGATACGCAGTATTTT. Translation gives CATTRITGTGITDTQYF.

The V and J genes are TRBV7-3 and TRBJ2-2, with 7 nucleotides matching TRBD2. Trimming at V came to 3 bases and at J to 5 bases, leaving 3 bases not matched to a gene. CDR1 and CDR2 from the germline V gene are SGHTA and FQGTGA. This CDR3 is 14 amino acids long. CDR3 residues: CASSLVGGTGELFF. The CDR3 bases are TGTGCCAGCAGCTTGGTGGGGGGGACCGGGGAGCTGTTTTTT.

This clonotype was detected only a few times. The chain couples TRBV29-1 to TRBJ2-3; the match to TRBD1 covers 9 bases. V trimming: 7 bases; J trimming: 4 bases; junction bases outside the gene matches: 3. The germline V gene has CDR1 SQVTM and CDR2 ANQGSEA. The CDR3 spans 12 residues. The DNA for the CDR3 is TGCAGCGGTGGACAGGGGTCAGATACGCAGTATTTT. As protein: CSGGQGSDTQYF.

As DNA, the CDR3 is TGTGCCAGCAGCGGACATACGAGTCAGCCCCAGCATTTT. Translation: CASSGHTSQPQHF. The chain recombines TRBV14 with TRBJ1-5, with D possibly TRBD1 on 5 matching bases. Germline assignment: CDR1 SGHDN and CDR2 FVKESK. The CDR3 totals 13 residues. V was cut by 5 bases and J by 6 bases, with 11 bases left in between.